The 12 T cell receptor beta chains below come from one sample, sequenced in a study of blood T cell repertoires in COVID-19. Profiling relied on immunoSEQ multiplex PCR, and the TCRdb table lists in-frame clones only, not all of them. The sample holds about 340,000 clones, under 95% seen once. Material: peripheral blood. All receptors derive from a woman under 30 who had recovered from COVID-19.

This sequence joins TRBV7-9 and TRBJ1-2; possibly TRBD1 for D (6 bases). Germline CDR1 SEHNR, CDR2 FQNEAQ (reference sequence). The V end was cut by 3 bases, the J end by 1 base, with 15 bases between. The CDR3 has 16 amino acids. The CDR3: CASSLGRGPGNYGYTF. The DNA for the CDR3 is TGTGCCAGCAGCTTGGGCAGGGGCCCAGGTAACTATGGCTACACCTTC.

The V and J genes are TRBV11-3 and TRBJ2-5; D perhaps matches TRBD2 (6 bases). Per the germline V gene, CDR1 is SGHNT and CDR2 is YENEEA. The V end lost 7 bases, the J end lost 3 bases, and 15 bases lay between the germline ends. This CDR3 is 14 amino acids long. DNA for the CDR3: TGTGCCAGCACCCCGACGGCTAGCGAAGAGACCCAGTACTTC. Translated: CASTPTASEETQYF. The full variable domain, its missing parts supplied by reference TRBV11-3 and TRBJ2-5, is EAGVVQSPRYKIIEKKQPVAFWCNPISGHNTLYWYLQNLGQGPELLIRYENEEAVDDSQLPKDRFSAERLKGVDSTLKIQPAELGDSAVYLCASTPTASEETQYFGPGTRLLVL.

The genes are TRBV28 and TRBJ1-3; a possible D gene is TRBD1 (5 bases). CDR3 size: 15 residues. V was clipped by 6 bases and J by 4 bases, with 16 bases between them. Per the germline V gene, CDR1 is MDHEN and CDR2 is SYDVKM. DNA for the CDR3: TGTGCCAGCAGACTTCAGGGATTCGGAGGAAACACCATATATTTT. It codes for CASRLQGFGGNTIYF.

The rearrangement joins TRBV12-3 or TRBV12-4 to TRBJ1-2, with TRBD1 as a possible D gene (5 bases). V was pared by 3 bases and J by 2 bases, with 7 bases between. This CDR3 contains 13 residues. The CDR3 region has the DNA TGTGCCAGCAGTTTGGCAGGGAACTATGGCTACACCTTC. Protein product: CASSLAGNYGYTF.

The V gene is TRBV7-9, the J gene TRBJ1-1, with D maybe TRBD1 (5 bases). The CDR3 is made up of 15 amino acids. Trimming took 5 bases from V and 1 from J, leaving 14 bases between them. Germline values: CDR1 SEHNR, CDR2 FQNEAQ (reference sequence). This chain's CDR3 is CASSQEGRGNTEAFF. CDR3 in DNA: TGTGCCAGCAGCCAAGAGGGGAGGGGGAACACTGAAGCTTTCTTT.

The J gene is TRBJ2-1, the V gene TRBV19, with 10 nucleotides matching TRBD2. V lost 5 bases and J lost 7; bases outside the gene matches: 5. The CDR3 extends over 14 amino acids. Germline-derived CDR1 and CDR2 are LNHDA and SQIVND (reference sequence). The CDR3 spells CASSVTSGINEQFF. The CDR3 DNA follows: TGTGCCAGTAGTGTAACTAGCGGGATTAATGAGCAGTTCTTC.

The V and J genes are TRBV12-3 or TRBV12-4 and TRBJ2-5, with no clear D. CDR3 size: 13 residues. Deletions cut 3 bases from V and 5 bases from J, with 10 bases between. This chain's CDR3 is CASSFQAGETQYF. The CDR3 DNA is TGTGCCAGCAGTTTTCAAGCCGGGGAGACCCAGTACTTC.

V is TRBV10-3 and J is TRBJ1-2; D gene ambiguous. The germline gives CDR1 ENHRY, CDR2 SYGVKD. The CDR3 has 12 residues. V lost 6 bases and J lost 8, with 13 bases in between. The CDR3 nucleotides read TGTGCCATCAGCCCCCCGGCGGGGGGCTACACCTTC. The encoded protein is CAISPPAGGYTF.

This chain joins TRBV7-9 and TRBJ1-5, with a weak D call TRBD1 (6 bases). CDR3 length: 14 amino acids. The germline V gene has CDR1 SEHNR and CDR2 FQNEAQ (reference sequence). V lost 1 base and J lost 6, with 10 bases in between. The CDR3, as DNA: TGTGCCAGCAGCTTAGGGGACACGTTTCAGCCCCAGCATTTT. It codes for CASSLGDTFQPQHF.

Written as DNA, the CDR3 is TGTGCCAGCTCGGGACTAGCGGGGACCTACAATGAGCAGTTCTTC. This codes for CASSGLAGTYNEQFF. The chain joins TRBV18 to TRBJ2-1, with 13 bases fitting TRBD2. The germline gives CDR1 KGHSH, CDR2 LQKENI. This CDR3 has 15 amino acids. Trimming cost V 6 bases and J 2 bases; bases outside gene matches: 1.

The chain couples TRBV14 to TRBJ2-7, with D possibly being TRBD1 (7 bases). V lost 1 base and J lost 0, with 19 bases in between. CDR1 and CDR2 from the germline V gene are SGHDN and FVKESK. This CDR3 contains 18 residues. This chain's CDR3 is CASSQVSAGQHHSYEQYV. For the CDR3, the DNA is TGTGCCAGCAGCCAAGTTTCGGCGGGACAGCATCACTCCTACGAGCAGTACGTC.

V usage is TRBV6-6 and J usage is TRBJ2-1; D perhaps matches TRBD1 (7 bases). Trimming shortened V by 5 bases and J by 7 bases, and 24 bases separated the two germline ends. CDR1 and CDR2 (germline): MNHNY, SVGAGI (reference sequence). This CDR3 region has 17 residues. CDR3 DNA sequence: TGTGCCAGCAGTCCAAGTATCGACAGGGTAGGAGGGAATGAGCAGTTCTTC. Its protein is CASSPSIDRVGGNEQFF.